These 12 T cell receptor beta chains were all obtained from the same sample, sequenced in a study of blood T cell repertoires in COVID-19. Clones were sequenced by immunoSEQ multiplex PCR, and TCRdb holds only the in-frame ones, with some missing. The table records around 150,000 clones, 80% to 90% of them present only once. Sequences were obtained from PBMCs or T cells enriched from blood (not recorded which). These receptors came from a man aged 50-60 years who had recovered from COVID-19.

This chain links TRBV5-1 with TRBJ1-4; 7 bases align to TRBD1. Germline V gene sequence: CDR1 SGHRS, CDR2 YFSETQ. This CDR3 spans 15 amino acids. J gave up 7 bases and V 4 bases, and 10 bases lay outside the gene matches. CDR3 protein: CASSPTGAVGEKLFF. The DNA of the CDR3 is TGCGCCAGCAGCCCTACAGGGGCTGTGGGTGAAAAACTGTTTTTT. Drawing the rest from reference TRBV5-1 and TRBJ1-4, the complete variable domain is KAGVTQTPRYLIKTRGQQVTLSCSPISGHRSVSWYQQTPGQGLQFLFEYFSETQRNKGNFPGRFSGRQFSNSRSEMNVSTLELGDSALYLCASSPTGAVGEKLFFGSGTQLSVL.

The chain employs TRBV28 and TRBJ1-6; possibly TRBD1 for D (6 bases). The ends were cut back, 1 base at V and 7 bases at J, with 29 bases in the middle. Germline V gives CDR1 MDHEN, CDR2 SYDVKM. The CDR3 runs 21 residues. The CDR3 sequence is CASSLFGRGGHSTEGNSPLHF. Here the CDR3 DNA reads TGTGCCAGCAGTTTATTTGGTCGTGGGGGACACTCAACCGAAGGGAATTCACCCCTCCACTTT.

The chain combines TRBV5-5 with TRBJ1-4; TRBD1 matches at 11 bases. The CDR3 has 16 residues. Trimming cost V 4 bases and J 0 bases; bases outside gene matches: 2. Germline V CDR1 and CDR2: SGHKS, YYEKEE (reference sequence). In nucleotides, the CDR3 is TGTGCCAGCAGCAAGGGACAGGGGGCAACTAATGAAAAACTGTTTTTT. Translating it yields CASSKGQGATNEKLFF.

The rearrangement links TRBV11-2 to TRBJ2-1; 14 nucleotides match TRBD2. With 5 bases clipped from V and 8 bases from J, the junction kept 2 bases outside the gene matches. CDR1 is SGHAT and CDR2 is FQNNGV in the germline V gene. The CDR3 has 14 residues. CDR3 amino acids: CASSGLAGGDEQFF. Written as DNA, the CDR3 is TGTGCCAGCAGCGGACTAGCGGGGGGAGATGAGCAGTTCTTC. Full variable domain (remainder filled in from reference TRBV11-2 and TRBJ2-1): EAGVAQSPRYKIIEKRQSVAFWCNPISGHATLYWYQQILGQGPKLLIQFQNNGVVDDSQLPKDRFSAERLKGVDSTLKIQPAKLEDSAVYLCASSGLAGGDEQFFGPGTRLTVL.

The chain couples TRBV5-1 to TRBJ2-5; 7 positions agree with TRBD1. Germline values: CDR1 SGHRS, CDR2 YFSETQ. V was clipped by 3 bases and J by 1 base; unmatched bases: 9. There are 16 residues in the CDR3. The CDR3 DNA follows: TGCGCCAGCAGCTCTGAAAGGGGGCTCGGCCAAGAGACCCAGTACTTC. Translating it yields CASSSERGLGQETQYF. Combining the CDR3 with reference TRBV5-1 and TRBJ2-5 gives the whole variable domain KAGVTQTPRYLIKTRGQQVTLSCSPISGHRSVSWYQQTPGQGLQFLFEYFSETQRNKGNFPGRFSGRQFSNSRSEMNVSTLELGDSALYLCASSSERGLGQETQYFGPGTRLLVL.

The chain joins TRBV18 to TRBJ2-2, with TRBD2 as a possible D gene (5 bases). The CDR3 is made up of 15 amino acids. Trimming left V 2 bases short and J 7 bases short, with 14 bases between. CDR1 and CDR2 (germline): KGHSH, LQKENI. The CDR3 DNA reads as TGTGCCAGCTCACCAACGGGGTCCGGGAACGGGGAGCTGTTTTTT. As protein: CASSPTGSGNGELFF.

V gene TRBV10-3 combines with J gene TRBJ1-2, with D possibly matching TRBD1 (6 bases). V lost 7 bases and J 0 bases, leaving 15 bases between the germline ends. CDR3 size: 15 residues. CDR1 and CDR2 from the germline V gene are ENHRY and SYGVKD. CDR3 protein: CAIKGEGLANYGYTF. The CDR3 DNA reads as TGTGCCATCAAGGGGGAGGGCTTAGCTAACTATGGCTACACCTTC.

V and J are TRBV6-5 and TRBJ2-3; weak D call: TRBD1 (6 bases). The CDR3 extends over 14 amino acids. The V gene's germline CDR1 is MNHEY and CDR2 SVGAGI. V lost 8 bases and J 6 bases, leaving 18 bases between the germline ends. CDR3 region: CASRTGSGADTQYF. In DNA, the CDR3 is TGTGCCAGCCGCACGGGCTCAGGGGCGGATACGCAGTATTTT.

The chain carries TRBV2 and TRBJ2-1, with D possibly matching TRBD1 (6 bases). Germline V lookup: CDR1 SNHLY, CDR2 FYNNEI. The CDR3 covers 17 residues. V lost 6 bases and J 8 bases, leaving 26 bases between the germline ends. CDR3 in DNA: TGTGCCAGCAGAGATCGGGGAAGCCTAGGGGGTCGGGATGAGCAGTTCTTC. It yields the protein CASRDRGSLGGRDEQFF.

The chain uses TRBV7-9 and TRBJ2-5; TRBD2 might be the D (5 bases). V lost 4 bases and J lost 7, with 10 bases in between. The CDR3 runs 12 residues. Germline V CDR1 and CDR2: SEHNR, FQNEAQ (reference sequence). CDR3 bases: TGTGCCAGCAGCTCCACTGAGGGGACCCAGTACTTC. As protein: CASSSTEGTQYF.

This chain connects TRBV14 to TRBJ1-1; the D gene is possibly TRBD1 (5 bases). Germline CDR1 SGHDN, CDR2 FVKESK. Trimming pared 1 base from V and 5 bases from J, leaving 17 bases between. This CDR3 spans 16 amino acids. This CDR3 reads CASSQATTGGRTEAFF. CDR3 in DNA: TGTGCCAGCAGCCAAGCAACTACGGGGGGTCGGACTGAAGCTTTCTTT. The full variable domain, in which reference TRBV14 and TRBJ1-1 provide the parts outside the CDR3, is EAGVTQFPSHSVIEKGQTVTLRCDPISGHDNLYWYRRVMGKEIKFLLHFVKESKQDESGMPNNRFLAERTGGTYSTLKVQPAELEDSGVYFCASSQATTGGRTEAFFGQGTRLTVV.

V gene TRBV15 combines with J gene TRBJ2-2; weak D call: TRBD1 (6 bases). The CDR3 contains 14 residues. Trimming left V 1 base short and J 7 bases short, with 10 bases between. CDR1 is LNHNV, CDR2 YYDKDF, per germline (reference sequence). CDR3 protein: CATSRGGLGGELFF. For the CDR3, the DNA is TGTGCCACCAGCAGAGGGGGGCTTGGCGGGGAGCTGTTTTTT.